This T cell receptor beta chain came from a study of T cells in Graves' hyperthyroidism and ophthalmopathy. This CDR3 spans 16 amino acids. From germline, CDR1 is DFQATT and CDR2 SNEGSKA (reference sequence). The V end lost 1 base, the J end lost 4 bases, and 18 bases lay between the germline ends. Patients showing uncontrolled infection, other autoimmune disease, pregnancy or lactation were ineligible. Study-level findings and limits: Ophthalmopathy cases were set apart from stable hyperthyroidism by a 13 V-J model. Before onset, ophthalmopathy was predicted by the model a median approximately 6.5 months earlier. Blood samples included most of the expanded thyroid clonotypes exceeding 0.001.

The sample holds one count of this clonotype. Its antigen is unknown. A much more abundant neighbour one base away suggests this may be a read error. Amplification targeted TCR beta CDR3 regions from RNA transcripts. Primed by the HTBI set, a first-round RT-PCR was run on the TCR CDR3. Using its own MiXCR run on the multiplex PCR reads, TCRdb lists one record per CDR3 protein. Here the sample spans fewer than 800,000 distinct CDR3 sequences, 16% being singletons. The sequencing input was blood. This sequence originates from a man between 18 and 29 years old with Graves' hyperthyroidism. The chain combines TRBV20-1 with TRBJ2-3, with a possible D match to TRBD1 (6 bases). CDR3 in DNA: TGCAGTGCTAGAGCTTCTTTCAGGGGACGCGCAGATACGCAGTATTTT. It is translated as CSARASFRGRADTQYF.